The text below deals with one T cell receptor beta chain. This clone's antigen is unknown. No base qualities exist here, and no much larger clone lies one base off it. The immunoSEQ hsTCRB assay version 4, run in survey mode, was used to sequence TCRbeta repertoires from genomic DNA. Genomic DNA was diluted to roughly 9.5 ng/uL, using up to 1 ug per sample for TCRbeta sequencing. The authors' analysis ran thus. ImmunoSeq Analyzer 3.0 was used for analysis of TCRbeta data, and diversity was computed on productive nucleotide rearrangements. Lower-bound TCR diversity was estimated with the improved Chao index, and clonality with the Gini coefficient using the Immunarch R package. Nucleotide rearrangements that differed but encoded the same CDR3beta amino acid sequence were counted as separate clonotypes. Differential abundance analysis identified TCRbeta sequences significantly enriched in antigen-responding cells relative to anti-CD3/anti-CD28-activated cells. Using predicted peptide-MHC specificity as the basis, GLIPH2 grouped TCRs into clusters, both for each participant individually and for the merged data sets that combined participants. TCRdb provides this immuneACCESS table in a form limited to in-frame rearrangements. Some clones are lacking; in checked studies, under half of them reflect an unresolved V gene, and why the rest are absent is not known. V, J and clone size were drawn from that table, and D and trimming were deduced from the DNA. The sample table lists roughly 20,000 clones, approximately 80% of them with a count of one. 6.5% to 8.5% of the sample lies in the top ten.

These data are taken from a study of persistence of HIV-infected CD4 T cells (dated by TCRdb to about 2020). The study in broad terms: The median time the participants had spent on suppressive ART was 7 to 9 years. Peripheral blood samples of up to about 200 mL were taken at multiple time points, with the exception of two participants who underwent leukapheresis at a single time point. CMV- and HIV-1 Gag-responding CD4+ T cells were isolated from ART-treated individuals so that antigen-driven clonal expansion of HIV-1-infected cells could be examined. The clonality of all cells in each sorted population was measured by TCRbeta sequencing, and the clonality of infected cells was measured by proviral sequencing. For the TCR cluster analysis across participants, 8 or 9 participants were included for CMV and six or seven participants for Gag.

The CDR3 measures 15 amino acids from cysteine to phenylalanine. The only DNA kept is the CDR3, 45 bases in frame from the first base. CDR1 and CDR2 were assigned from the germline V gene as SGHRS and YFSETQ. The junction carries 14 bases between V and J, which are trimmed by 0 bases and 7 bases respectively. What the work shows at the level of the full study, not this receptor alone: TCRbeta richness in CMV- and Gag-responding cells was significantly lower than in anti-CD3/anti-CD28-responding cells; CMV-responding cells had higher oligoclonality than CD3/CD28-stimulated and Gag-responding cells. TCR oligoclonality correlated with proviral oligoclonality within the same sorted populations. Bulk TCR analyses could not be restricted to the rare CMV-responding cells that actually carried HIV-1 proviruses. Antigen-responding cells were enriched for expanded CDR3beta sequences that were degenerate, which suggests that CD4+ responses to CMV and Gag underwent convergent selection. Few individuals were included in the study, and only a limited range of antigens was tested.

The treatment or condition label on this specimen signifies: suppressive antiretroviral therapy. Lysates of CMV-infected fibroblasts at 10 ug/mL were used to stimulate the cells. Responding CD4+ T cells were sorted by upregulation of both CD40 ligand and CD69. HIV-1-infected adults in whom suppressive ART had been started during chronic infection were enrolled as participants. Plasma HIV-1 RNA had been undetectable (below 50 copies/mL) in participants for at least 4 years. To be included, participants needed a CD4+ T cell count above 400 cells/uL and a positive CMV serology. Before stimulation, PBMCs were isolated using density centrifugation and depleted of CD8+ T cells. For 15 to 20 hours, CD8-depleted PBMCs were stimulated with anti-CD28/CD49d costimulation, a CD40-blocking antibody, and enfuvirtide, which was added to prevent new infections. Cell sorting was performed on a Beckman Coulter MoFlo Legacy or XDP sorter, and dead cells were excluded with propidium iodide. Genomic DNA was extracted with the QIAamp DNA Mini Kit for samples above one million cells, otherwise with the Quick-DNA Microprep Kit.

This clonotype originated in an adult man with HIV who was CMV-seropositive. Here the sequenced sample was CD4+ T cells sorted from PBMCs after approximately 19-hour stimulation, taken from a patient who received antiretroviral therapy. This sample's cell subset or site label indicates: CD40L+CD69+ CD4 T cells responding to CMV lysate. The rearrangement joined TRBV5-1 to TRBJ1-5, with the D gene not confidently named. The CDR3 is CASSLAPGMGQPQHF. The nucleotide sequence reads as follows: TGCGCCAGCAGCTTGGCCCCGGGTATGGGACAGCCCCAGCATTTT.